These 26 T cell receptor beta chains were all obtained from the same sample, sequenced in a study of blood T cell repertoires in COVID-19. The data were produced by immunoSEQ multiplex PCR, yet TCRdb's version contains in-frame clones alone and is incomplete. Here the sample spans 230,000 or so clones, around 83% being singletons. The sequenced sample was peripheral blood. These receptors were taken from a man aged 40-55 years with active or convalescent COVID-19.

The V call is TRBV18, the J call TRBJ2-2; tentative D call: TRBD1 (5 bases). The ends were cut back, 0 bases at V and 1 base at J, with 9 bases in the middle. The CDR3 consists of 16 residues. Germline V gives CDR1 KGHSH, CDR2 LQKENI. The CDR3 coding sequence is TGTGCCAGCTCACCACCGACCCAGGGGAACACCGGGGAGCTGTTTTTT. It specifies CASSPPTQGNTGELFF.

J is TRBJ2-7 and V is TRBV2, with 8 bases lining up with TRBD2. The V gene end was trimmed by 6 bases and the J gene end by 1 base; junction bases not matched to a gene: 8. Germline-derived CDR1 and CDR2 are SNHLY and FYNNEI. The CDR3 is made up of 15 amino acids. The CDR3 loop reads CASRGAGGQSYEQYF. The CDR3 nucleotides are TGTGCCAGCAGAGGGGCGGGGGGCCAGTCCTACGAGCAGTACTTC.

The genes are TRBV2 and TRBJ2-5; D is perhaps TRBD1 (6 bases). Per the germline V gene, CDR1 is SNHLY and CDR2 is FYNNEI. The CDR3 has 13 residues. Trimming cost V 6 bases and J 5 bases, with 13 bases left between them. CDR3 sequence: CASSQGFWETQYF. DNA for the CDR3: TGTGCCAGCAGCCAGGGGTTCTGGGAGACCCAGTACTTC.

CDR3 residues: CASQGGEKLFF. CDR3 in DNA: TGTGCCAGCCAGGGGGGTGAAAAACTGTTTTTT. The chain uses TRBV18 and TRBJ1-4; 7 bases map to TRBD1. This CDR3 contains 11 residues. V gave up 8 bases and J gave up 7 bases; unmatched junction bases: 1. Germline V gene lookup returns CDR1 KGHSH and CDR2 LQKENI.

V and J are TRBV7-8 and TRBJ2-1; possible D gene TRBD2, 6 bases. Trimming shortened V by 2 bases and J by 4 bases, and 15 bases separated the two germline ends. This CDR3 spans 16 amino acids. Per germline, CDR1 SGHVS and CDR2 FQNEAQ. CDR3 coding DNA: TGTGCCAGCAGCTTACCCGGTATAGCGGAATACAATGAGCAGTTCTTC. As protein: CASSLPGIAEYNEQFF.

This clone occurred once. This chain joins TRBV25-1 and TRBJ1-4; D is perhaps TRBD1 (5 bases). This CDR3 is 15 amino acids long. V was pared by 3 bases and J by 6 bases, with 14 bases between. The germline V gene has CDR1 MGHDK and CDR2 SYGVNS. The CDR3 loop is CASSDGGWSHEKLFF. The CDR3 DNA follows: TGTGCCAGCAGTGACGGGGGATGGAGTCATGAAAAACTGTTTTTT.

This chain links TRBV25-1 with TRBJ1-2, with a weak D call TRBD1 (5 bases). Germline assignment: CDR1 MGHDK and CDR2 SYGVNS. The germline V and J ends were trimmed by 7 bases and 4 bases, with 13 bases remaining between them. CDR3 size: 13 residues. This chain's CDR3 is CASTTWGGYGYTF. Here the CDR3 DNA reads TGTGCCAGCACCACATGGGGGGGCTATGGCTACACCTTC.

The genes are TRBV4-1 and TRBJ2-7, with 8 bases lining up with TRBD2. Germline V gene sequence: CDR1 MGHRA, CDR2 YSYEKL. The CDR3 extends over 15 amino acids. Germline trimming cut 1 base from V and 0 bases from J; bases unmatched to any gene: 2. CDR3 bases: TGCGCCAGCAGCCAAGGGAGCGGGGGCTCCTACGAGCAGTACTTC. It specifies CASSQGSGGSYEQYF.

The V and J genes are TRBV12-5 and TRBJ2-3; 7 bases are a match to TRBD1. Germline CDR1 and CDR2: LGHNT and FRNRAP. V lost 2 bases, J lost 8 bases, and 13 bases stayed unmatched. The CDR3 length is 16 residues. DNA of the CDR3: TGTGCTAGTGGTTTGACGACGGACAGGTCCCCGGGTACGCAGTATTTT. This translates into CASGLTTDRSPGTQYF.

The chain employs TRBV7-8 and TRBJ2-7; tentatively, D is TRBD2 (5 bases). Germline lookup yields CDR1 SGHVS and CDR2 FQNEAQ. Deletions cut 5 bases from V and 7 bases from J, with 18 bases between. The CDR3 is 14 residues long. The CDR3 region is CASSAGLYGWEQYF. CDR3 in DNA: TGTGCCAGCAGCGCGGGTCTCTACGGCTGGGAGCAGTACTTC. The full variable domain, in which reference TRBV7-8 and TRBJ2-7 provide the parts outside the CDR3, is GAGVSQSPRYKVAKRGQDVALRCDPISGHVSLFWYQQALGQGPEFLTYFQNEAQLDKSGLPSDRFFAERPEGSVSTLKIQRTQQEDSAVYLCASSAGLYGWEQYFGPGTRLTVT.

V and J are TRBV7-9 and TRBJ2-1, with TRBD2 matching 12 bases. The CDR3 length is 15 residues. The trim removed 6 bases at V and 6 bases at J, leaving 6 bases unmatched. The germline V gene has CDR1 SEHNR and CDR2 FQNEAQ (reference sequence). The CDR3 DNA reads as TGTGCCAGCAGTCTAGCGGGGGGGTTCTCCAATGAGCAGTTCTTC. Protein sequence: CASSLAGGFSNEQFF.

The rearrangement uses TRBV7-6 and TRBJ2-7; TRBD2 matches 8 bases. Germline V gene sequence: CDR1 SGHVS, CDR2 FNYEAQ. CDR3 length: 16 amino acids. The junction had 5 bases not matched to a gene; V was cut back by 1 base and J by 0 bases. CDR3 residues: CASSLEGAGASYEQYF. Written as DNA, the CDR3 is TGTGCCAGCAGCTTAGAGGGAGCGGGGGCCTCCTACGAGCAGTACTTC.

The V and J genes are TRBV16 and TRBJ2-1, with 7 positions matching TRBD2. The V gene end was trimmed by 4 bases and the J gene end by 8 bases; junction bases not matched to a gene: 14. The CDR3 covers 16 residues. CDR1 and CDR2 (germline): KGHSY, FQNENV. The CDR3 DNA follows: TGTGCCAGCAGCCGCCTTGGGGGGGAGGGCCTGGATGAGCAGTTCTTC. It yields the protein CASSRLGGEGLDEQFF.

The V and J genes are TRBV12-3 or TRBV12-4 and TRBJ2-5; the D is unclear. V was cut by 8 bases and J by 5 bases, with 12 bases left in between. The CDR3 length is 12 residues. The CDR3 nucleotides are TGTGCCAGCTCGAGGAGTTGGGAGACCCAGTACTTC. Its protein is CASSRSWETQYF.

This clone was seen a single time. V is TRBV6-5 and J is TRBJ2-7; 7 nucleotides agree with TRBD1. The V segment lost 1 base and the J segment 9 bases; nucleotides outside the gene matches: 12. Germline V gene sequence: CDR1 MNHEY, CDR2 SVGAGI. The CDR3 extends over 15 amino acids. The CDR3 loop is CASSYYRDSRLGQYF. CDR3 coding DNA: TGTGCCAGCAGTTACTATCGGGACAGTCGTCTAGGGCAGTACTTC.

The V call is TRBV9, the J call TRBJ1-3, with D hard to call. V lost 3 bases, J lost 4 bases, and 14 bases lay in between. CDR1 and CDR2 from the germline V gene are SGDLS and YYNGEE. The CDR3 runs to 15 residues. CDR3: CASSAPGIAGNTIYF. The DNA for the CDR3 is TGTGCCAGCAGCGCGCCTGGCATTGCAGGAAACACCATATATTTT.

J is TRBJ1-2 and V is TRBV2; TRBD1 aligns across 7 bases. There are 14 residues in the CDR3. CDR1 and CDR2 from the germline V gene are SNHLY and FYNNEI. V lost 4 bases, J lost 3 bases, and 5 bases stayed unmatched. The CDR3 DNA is TGTGCCAGCAGTGTTCCGGACAGGTACTATGGCTACACCTTC. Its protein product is CASSVPDRYYGYTF.

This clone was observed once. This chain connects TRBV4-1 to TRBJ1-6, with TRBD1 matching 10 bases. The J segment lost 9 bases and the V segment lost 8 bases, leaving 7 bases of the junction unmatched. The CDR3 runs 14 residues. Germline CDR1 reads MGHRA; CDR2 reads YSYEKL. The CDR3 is CASSTRDRGSPLHF. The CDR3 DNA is TGCGCCAGCTCTACCCGGGACAGGGGTTCACCCCTCCACTTT.

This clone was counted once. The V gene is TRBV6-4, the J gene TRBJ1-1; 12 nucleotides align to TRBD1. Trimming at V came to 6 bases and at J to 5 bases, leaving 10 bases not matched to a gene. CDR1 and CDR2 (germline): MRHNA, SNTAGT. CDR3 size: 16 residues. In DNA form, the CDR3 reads TGTGCCAGCAGGGCCGGGACAGGGGGCGCGGGTACTGAAGCTTTCTTT. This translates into CASRAGTGGAGTEAFF.

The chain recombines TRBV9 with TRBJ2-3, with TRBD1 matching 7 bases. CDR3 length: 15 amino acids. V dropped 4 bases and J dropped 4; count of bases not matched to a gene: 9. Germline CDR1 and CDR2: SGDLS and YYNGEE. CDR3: CASSTTGTVPDTQYF. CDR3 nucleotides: TGTGCCAGCAGCACCACCGGGACAGTCCCAGATACGCAGTATTTT.

CDR3 DNA: TGTGCCACCAGTGATCCGTTGGGGGAGGTCAATCAGCCCCAGCATTTT. Encoded protein: CATSDPLGEVNQPQHF. V and J are TRBV24-1 and TRBJ1-5, with a weak D call TRBD1 (5 bases). The CDR3 is 16 amino acids. V was pared by 3 bases and J by 3 bases, with 14 bases between. The V gene's germline CDR1 is KGHDR and CDR2 SFDVKD.

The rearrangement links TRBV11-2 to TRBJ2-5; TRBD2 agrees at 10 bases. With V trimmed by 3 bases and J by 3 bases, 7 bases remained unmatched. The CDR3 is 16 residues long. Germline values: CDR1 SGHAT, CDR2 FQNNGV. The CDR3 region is CASSFPSGRGKETQYF. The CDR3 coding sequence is TGTGCCAGCAGCTTCCCAAGCGGGAGGGGAAAAGAGACCCAGTACTTC.

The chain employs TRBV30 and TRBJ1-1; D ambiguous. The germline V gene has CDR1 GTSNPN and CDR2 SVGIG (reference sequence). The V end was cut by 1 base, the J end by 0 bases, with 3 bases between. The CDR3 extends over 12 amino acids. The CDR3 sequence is CAWSGVNTEAFF. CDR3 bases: TGTGCCTGGAGTGGAGTGAACACTGAAGCTTTCTTT.

The CDR3 DNA reads as TGCAGCACGGGGGACAGAGGGGGCAATCAGCCCCAGCATTTT. Its protein is CSTGDRGGNQPQHF. This rearrangement joins TRBV29-1 to TRBJ1-5; 7 bases are shared with TRBD1. This CDR3 has 14 residues. The germline CDR1 and CDR2 sequences are SQVTM and ANQGSEA. After removal of 8 bases from V and 2 bases from J, the junction contained 9 bases not matched to a gene.

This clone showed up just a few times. In nucleotides, the CDR3 is TGTGCCACCAGTGATACGTACTCCCAAGAGACCCAGTACTTC. It specifies CATSDTYSQETQYF. The rearrangement joins TRBV24-1 to TRBJ2-5; unclear D gene. V was cut by 3 bases and J by 1 base, with 8 bases left in between. Germline V gives CDR1 KGHDR, CDR2 SFDVKD. The CDR3 spans 14 residues.

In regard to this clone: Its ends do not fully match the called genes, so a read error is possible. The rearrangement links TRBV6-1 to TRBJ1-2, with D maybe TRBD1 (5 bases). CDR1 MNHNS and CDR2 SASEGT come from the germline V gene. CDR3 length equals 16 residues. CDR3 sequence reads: CASREEDGRGYYGYTF. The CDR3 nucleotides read TGTGCCAGCAGGGAAGAGGACGGGAGGGGATACTATGGCTACACCTTC.